The count of the clone carrying this TCR beta chain is one. Antigen: not known. This CDR3 has 12 amino acids. Germline CDR1 reads SGHTA; CDR2 reads FQGNSA. Trimming cost V 5 bases and J 8 bases, with 12 bases left between them. Each sample had two DNA replicates, 0.5 ug blood or around 1.5 ug tissue. Assay: immunoSEQ multiplex PCR; the TCRdb copy retains only in-frame clones and omits some. The table includes almost 55,000 clones, around nine tenths detected once. This record comes from a study of early stage breast cancer tumors. Looking at the study overall: ER+/PR+/HER2- status applied to about 80% of the 16 invasive breast tumors.

Overall study results and limits: Tumors had about 2.6-fold higher T cell density than normal breast. Commonly generated sequences made up most enriched TCRB sequences shared between patients.

The sample was blood. The source is a person aged 70 to 85 with breast cancer. The genes are TRBV7-2 and TRBJ1-2; TRBD1 might be the D (5 bases). As DNA, the CDR3 is TGTGCCAGCAGCGACAGCCGACTGGGCTACACCTTC. Translated: CASSDSRLGYTF.